The clone carrying this T cell receptor (beta chain) was detected only a few times. What it recognizes is unknown. This same CDR3 is encoded by further DNA sequences in the sample. CD45RO negativity and positive selection for CCR7 defined naive CD8 cells, a population that excluded terminally differentiated effector memory CD45RA+ cells. There were no recent acute infections or vaccinations among the donors, who were healthy HIV-negative adults. The data were produced by immunoSEQ multiplex PCR, yet TCRdb's version contains in-frame clones alone and is incomplete. The repertoire has about 2 million clones, roughly 94% of them found once; the top ten carry 0.85% to 1.2%. The record originates from a study of shared clonotypes between healthy human individuals. This CDR3 region has 14 residues. Trimming removed 4 bases from V and 1 base from J; junction bases left unmatched: 2. Germline loops: CDR1 SEHNR, CDR2 FQNEAQ (reference sequence).

General study findings and limits: In a handful of donors, about 5% of naive CD4 clonotypes appeared in common. Among non-shared clonotypes, generation probabilities were lower than among those shared by all four donors.

Specimen: naive CD8+ T cells sorted from blood. The chain employs TRBV7-9 and TRBJ2-5; 8 bases fit TRBD1. The sequence derives from a man younger than 30 in good health. The CDR3 protein is CASSSTGGQETQYF. CDR3 coding DNA: TGTGCCAGCAGCTCCACAGGGGGCCAAGAGACCCAGTACTTC. Variable domain in full (rest from reference TRBV7-9 and TRBJ2-5): DTGVSQNPRHKITKRGQNVTFRCDPISEHNRLYWYRQTLGQGPEFLTYFQNEAQLEKSRLLSDRFSAERPKGSFSTLEIQRTEQGDSAMYLCASSSTGGQETQYFGPGTRLLVL.